A selection of T cell receptor beta chains follows, all from one sample in a study of T cell responses to AZD1222 COVID-19 vaccine. The repertoire was sequenced with immunoSEQ multiplex PCR; TCRdb's copy has only in-frame clones and lacks some. In the table there are 150,000 to 180,000 clones, 90% of which are singletons. The starting material was peripheral blood, obtained on day 0 of AZD1222 vaccination. All receptors come from an adult in good health. CDR3s include the opening cysteine and the closing phenylalanine or tryptophan. The D gene is left open where the match is weak. The listing skips clone size in some rows; elsewhere it reads once, few, many or a size class.

v_gene	d_gene	j_gene	abundance	CDR3nt	CDR3aa
TRBV19	TRBD1	TRBJ2-4	-	TGTGCCAGTAGGATAAGTCCCCGGGACAGGGGAGGAGACATTCAGTACTTC	CASRISPRDRGGDIQYF
TRBV28	TRBD1	TRBJ1-5	once	TGTGCCAGCAGGAAACAGGGGGCCTGGCAGCCCCAGCATTTT	CASRKQGAWQPQHF
TRBV5-4	-	TRBJ2-3	-	TGTGCCAGCAGCCCGAGGACGGGACCCACAGATACGCAGTATTTT	CASSPRTGPTDTQYF
TRBV28	TRBD2	TRBJ2-1	-	TGTGCCAGTACCAAACATAGCGGGAGGACCTACAATGAGCAGTTCTTC	CASTKHSGRTYNEQFF
TRBV29-1	-	TRBJ2-7	-	TGCAGCGTCCCAAGGGGACCCTACGAGCAGTACTTC	CSVPRGPYEQYF
TRBV9	-	TRBJ2-1	-	TGTGCCAGCAGCGTATTAACAGGGCTATACAATGAGCAGTTCTTC	CASSVLTGLYNEQFF
TRBV20-1	-	TRBJ2-3	-	TGCAGTGCTAGAGGGAATACGCAGTATTTT	CSARGNTQYF
TRBV5-1	TRBD2	TRBJ2-3	-	TGCGCCAGCAGAAAGGTAGCGGGAATGAGCACAGATACGCAGTATTTT	CASRKVAGMSTDTQYF
TRBV11-1	-	TRBJ2-1	-	TGTGCCAGCAGCTTTGGGTCCGGGGAGCAGTTCTTC	CASSFGSGEQFF
TRBV6-1	TRBD2	TRBJ2-1	-	TGTGCCAGCAGTGGAAACGAGGGCGGGAGGGCCTCCTACAATGAGCAGTTCTTC	CASSGNEGGRASYNEQFF
TRBV10-1	-	TRBJ2-7	-	TGCGCCAGCATCACGGACATCTACGAGCAGTACTTC	CASITDIYEQYF
TRBV18	TRBD2	TRBJ2-1	-	TGTGCCAGCTCACCAGGACTAGCGGGAGTTCTCAATGAGCAGTTCTTC	CASSPGLAGVLNEQFF
TRBV19	TRBD1	TRBJ2-2	-	TGTGCCAGTAGCCCTGACAGGGCAAAGTTTTCCGGGGAGCTGTTTTTT	CASSPDRAKFSGELFF
TRBV13	TRBD2	TRBJ2-3	-	TGTGCCAGCAGCTTAGGACTAGCGGGAAACACAGATACGCAGTATTTT	CASSLGLAGNTDTQYF
TRBV18	TRBD1	TRBJ1-1	-	TGTGCCAGCTCACCACCGGGACAGGGTTTTCGGAACACTGAAGCTTTCTTT	CASSPPGQGFRNTEAFF
TRBV7-2	TRBD2	TRBJ2-7	-	TGTGCCAGCAGCTTAGGACTAGCGGGAGAATACTACGAGCAGTACTTC	CASSLGLAGEYYEQYF
TRBV19	-	TRBJ2-3	-	TGTGCCAGTAGTACGGTAGCGGCCTCCACAGATACGCAGTATTTT	CASSTVAASTDTQYF
TRBV11-2	-	TRBJ2-1	-	TGTGCCAGCAGCGACAGAAGGAGACGAATACAAAATGAGCAGTTCTTC	CASSDRRRRIQNEQFF
TRBV14	TRBD2	TRBJ2-7	-	TGTGCCAGCAGCCAAGGAGGGAGCGGGAACACCTACGAGCAGTACTTC	CASSQGGSGNTYEQYF
TRBV4-3	-	TRBJ2-2	-	TGCGCCAGCAGCCAAGATGAAGTGAGGTTCGCGAACACCGGGGAGCTGTTTTTT	CASSQDEVRFANTGELFF
TRBV4-2	TRBD2	TRBJ2-7	-	TGTGCCAGCAGCCAGGGGATGGGACTACTAGGCTTAAGGGACGAGCAGTACTTC	CASSQGMGLLGLRDEQYF
TRBV7-8	-	TRBJ1-2	-	TGTGCCAGCAGCACTAGGGTTGGGGGGCTTGGCTACACCTTC	CASSTRVGGLGYTF
TRBV28	-	TRBJ2-1	-	TGTGCCAGCAGCTCCCTCAGTGTAATCGTCTACAATGAGCAGTTCTTC	CASSSLSVIVYNEQFF
TRBV7-2	TRBD1	TRBJ1-1	-	TGTGCCAGCAGCCCTTATGGACAGGGGTTTTCTGAAGCTTTCTTT	CASSPYGQGFSEAFF
TRBV7-2	-	TRBJ1-1	-	TGTGCCAGCAGCTTTGGACCTGAAGCTTTCTTT	CASSFGPEAFF
TRBV11-2	-	TRBJ1-3	-	TGTGCCAGCAGCTTAGAACCGGGAACTGGAAACACCATATATTTT	CASSLEPGTGNTIYF
TRBV11-2	TRBD2	TRBJ2-7	-	TGTGCCAGCAGCTTATTCAGGGAGGGCGAGCAGTACTTC	CASSLFREGEQYF
TRBV5-8	TRBD1	TRBJ1-4	-	TGTGCCAGCAGACGGACAGGGACCCTTGATGAAAAACTGTTTTTT	CASRRTGTLDEKLFF